The clone carrying this T cell receptor beta chain turned up a few times. TCRdb re-analysed the RT-PCR reads in MiXCR, keeping a single row per CDR3 protein. The sample includes over 200,000 distinct CDR3 sequences, roughly two fifths of them seen just once. This record comes from a study of patients and donors after allogeneic stem cell transplantation. The CDR3 is made up of 15 amino acids. Germline lookup yields CDR1 SGHKS and CDR2 YYEKEE (reference sequence). The V end was cut by 2 bases, the J end by 4 bases, with 15 bases between. The genes are TRBV5-5 and TRBJ1-2; D might be TRBD1 (5 bases). The sequence was obtained from a human donor who was either an allogeneic HSCT recipient or a stem cell or donor lymphocyte infusion donor (not recorded which). It is not recorded whose cells these are; they may come from a transplant donor. The sample taken for sequencing was blood, either unsorted or a sorted T cell fraction (not recorded which). The CDR3 sequence: CASSFGDSKSYGYTF. CDR3 in DNA: TGTGCCAGCAGCTTCGGAGACAGCAAATCCTATGGCTACACCTTC.